The 24 T cell receptor beta chains below all came from one sample that was sequenced in a study of PD-L1 blockade in urothelial cancer. This table comes from immunoSEQ multiplex PCR, and its TCRdb copy is limited to in-frame clones, with some not included. The sample consists of 40,000 to 60,000 clones, about four fifths of them appearing once. The time point here: peripheral blood 6 weeks after treatment start. The sample consisted of PBMCs, taken around atezolizumab (anti-PD-L1) treatment. The receptors derive from a man in his 70s with urothelial cancer.

This chain joins TRBV6-1 and TRBJ1-1; the D is unclear. The CDR3 covers 15 residues. The germline gives CDR1 MNHNS, CDR2 SASEGT. V was clipped by 3 bases and J by 1 base, with 12 bases between them. The CDR3 here is CASSERLSTNTEAFF. In DNA form, the CDR3 reads TGTGCCAGCAGTGAGAGACTGTCTACGAACACTGAAGCTTTCTTT.

CDR3 region: CASSFGQGQETQYF. DNA for the CDR3: TGCGCCAGCAGCTTTGGTCAGGGGCAGGAGACCCAGTACTTC. V usage is TRBV5-1 and J usage is TRBJ2-5; possibly TRBD1 for D (6 bases). With 2 bases removed from V and 5 bases from J, the gap between germline ends came to 13 bases. The germline CDR1 and CDR2 sequences are SGHRS and YFSETQ. The CDR3 spans 14 residues.

The chain joins TRBV5-1 to TRBJ2-2; TRBD2 is a possible D gene (5 bases). Germline V gives CDR1 SGHRS, CDR2 YFSETQ. Trimming removed 1 base from V and 1 base from J, with 11 bases in between. The CDR3 is 16 amino acids. The DNA of the CDR3 is TGCGCCAGCAGCTTGATGGTAGGGAGGAACACCGGGGAGCTGTTTTTT. It specifies CASSLMVGRNTGELFF.

The rearrangement uses TRBV5-5 and TRBJ2-7, with TRBD2 matching 13 bases. The CDR3 totals 15 residues. CDR1 SGHKS and CDR2 YYEKEE come from the germline V gene (reference sequence). Trimming cost V 4 bases and J 5 bases; bases outside gene matches: 6. The CDR3 DNA follows: TGTGCCAGCAGCCGGACTAGCGGGAGTAACGACGAGCAGTACTTC. Protein: CASSRTSGSNDEQYF. Full variable domain (rest looked up from reference TRBV5-5 and TRBJ2-7): DAGVTQSPTHLIKTRGQQVTLRCSPISGHKSVSWYQQVLGQGPQFIFQYYEKEERGRGNFPDRFSARQFPNYSSELNVNALLLGDSALYLCASSRTSGSNDEQYFGPGTRLTVT.

This sequence joins TRBV4-2 and TRBJ2-5; TRBD2 agrees at 9 bases. Trimming at V came to 0 bases and at J to 5 bases, leaving 10 bases not matched to a gene. This CDR3 has 17 residues. In germline, CDR1 is LGHNA, CDR2 YNFKEQ. DNA of the CDR3: TGTGCCAGCAGCCAAGATGAGGCGGGAGGGCGAGGGGAGACCCAGTACTTC. It codes for CASSQDEAGGRGETQYF.

The table lists this clone with a few counts. The gene calls are TRBV6-4 and TRBJ2-1; 8 nucleotides line up with TRBD1. With V trimmed by 10 bases and J by 5 bases, 7 bases remained unmatched. Germline lookup yields CDR1 MRHNA and CDR2 SNTAGT. The CDR3 is 13 residues long. CDR3 DNA sequence: TGTGCCACCGCGGGACAGGCGGACAATGAGCAGTTCTTC. It encodes CATAGQADNEQFF.

Comments on this clone: One end of the junction fails to match germline, which may point to a read error. The chain joins TRBV6-1 to TRBJ2-7; 8 bases align to TRBD1. The CDR3 consists of 13 residues. CDR1 and CDR2 (germline): MNHNS, SASEGT. This chain's CDR3 is CASSEEDRGEQYF. CDR3 coding DNA: TGTGCCAGCAGCGAAGAAGACAGGGGCGAGCAGTACTTC.

The chain is built from TRBV29-1 and TRBJ1-1; D is possibly TRBD1 (6 bases). V was trimmed by 0 bases and J by 4 bases, leaving 12 bases between them. Germline values: CDR1 SQVTM, CDR2 ANQGSEA. The CDR3 runs 14 residues. CDR3 loop: CSVEDTPGATEAFF. The CDR3 DNA sequence: TGCAGCGTTGAAGATACCCCAGGGGCCACTGAAGCTTTCTTT.

The chain is built from TRBV28 and TRBJ2-3; D gene uncertain. With 5 bases removed from V and 2 bases from J, the gap between germline ends came to 5 bases. CDR1 MDHEN and CDR2 SYDVKM come from the germline V gene. The CDR3 runs 12 residues. The CDR3 DNA reads as TGTGCCAGCAGTCCGTACACAGATACGCAGTATTTT. This codes for CASSPYTDTQYF.

The CDR3 loop reads CASSSTGGLGTDTQYF. The CDR3 nucleotides are TGCGCCAGCAGCTCAACAGGGGGCTTGGGCACAGATACGCAGTATTTT. The rearrangement uses TRBV5-1 and TRBJ2-3; 9 bases agree with TRBD1. After removal of 3 bases from V and 1 base from J, the junction contained 6 bases not matched to a gene. The CDR3 contains 16 residues. CDR1 SGHRS and CDR2 YFSETQ come from the germline V gene.

As for this clone: One end of the junction does not line up with germline, which may come from a read error. The rearrangement links TRBV30 to TRBJ2-3; 9 nucleotides match TRBD2. Germline V gene data show CDR1 as GTSNPN and CDR2 as SVGIG (reference sequence). The CDR3 is made up of 14 amino acids. The CDR3 DNA reads as TGTGCCTGGAGTCGTGGGACTAGCACGGATACGCAGTATTTT. Its translation is CAWSRGTSTDTQYF.

This rearrangement joins TRBV2 to TRBJ2-2; possible D gene TRBD1, 6 bases. This CDR3 has 13 residues. Germline CDR1 and CDR2: SNHLY and FYNNEI. The V and J ends lost 8 bases and 6 bases respectively, with 13 bases between them. The DNA of the CDR3 is TGTGCCAGCCTAACTGGGGGCCCCGGGGAGCTGTTTTTT. As protein: CASLTGGPGELFF.

The V gene is TRBV28, the J gene TRBJ1-5; 9 nucleotides match TRBD1. Germline values: CDR1 MDHEN, CDR2 SYDVKM. The J segment lost 2 bases and the V segment lost 4 bases, leaving 15 bases of the junction unmatched. The CDR3 length is 19 residues. CDR3 nucleotide sequence: TGTGCCAGCAGTTCATGGGACAGGGAAGTCTGGGATCGCAATCAGCCCCAGCATTTT. Its protein product is CASSSWDREVWDRNQPQHF.

The V call is TRBV7-9, the J call TRBJ2-2; TRBD2 is a possible D gene (6 bases). V gave up 4 bases and J gave up 0 bases, with 12 bases separating them. The CDR3 contains 16 residues. From germline, CDR1 is SEHNR and CDR2 FQNEAQ (reference sequence). The CDR3: CASSSLAGTNTGELFF. The CDR3 nucleotides read TGTGCCAGCAGCTCTCTGGCGGGAACGAACACCGGGGAGCTGTTTTTT. The full variable domain, in which reference TRBV7-9 and TRBJ2-2 provide the parts outside the CDR3, is DTGVSQNPRHKITKRGQNVTFRCDPISEHNRLYWYRQTLGQGPEFLTYFQNEAQLEKSRLLSDRFSAERPKGSFSTLEIQRTEQGDSAMYLCASSSLAGTNTGELFFGEGSRLTVL.

The rearrangement uses TRBV4-1 and TRBJ1-5; 8 bases map to TRBD1. The CDR3 totals 15 residues. V lost 0 bases to trimming and J lost 7 bases; unmatched junction nucleotides: 5. In germline, CDR1 is MGHRA, CDR2 YSYEKL. The DNA of the CDR3 is TGCGCCAGCAGCCAAGAAGACAGGGGAGGGCAGCCCCAGCATTTT. It specifies CASSQEDRGGQPQHF.

This chain connects TRBV6-6 to TRBJ1-1; the D is unclear. The V and J ends lost 8 bases and 1 base respectively, with 8 bases between them. CDR3 length: 12 residues. In germline, CDR1 is MNHNY, CDR2 SVGAGI (reference sequence). DNA of the CDR3: TGTGCCAGCGTTCGGGGGAACACTGAAGCTTTCTTT. It translates to CASVRGNTEAFF.

In DNA, the CDR3 is TGCAGCGTTCTTACAGGGGGCTGGGAGAACACTGAAGCTTTCTTT. This translates into CSVLTGGWENTEAFF. The genes are TRBV29-1 and TRBJ1-1, with TRBD1 matching over 9 bases. CDR1 and CDR2 (germline): SQVTM, ANQGSEA. V lost 5 bases, J lost 1 base, and 8 bases stayed unmatched. The CDR3 contains 15 residues.

The genes are TRBV5-1 and TRBJ2-3; tentative D call: TRBD2 (5 bases). Germline CDR1 SGHRS, CDR2 YFSETQ. V was shortened by 4 bases and J by 0 bases, with 9 bases between the two germline ends. This CDR3 has 14 residues. The CDR3 DNA reads as TGCGCCAGCAGCCTCGGGATTAGCACAGATACGCAGTATTTT. It translates to CASSLGISTDTQYF.

This rearrangement joins TRBV5-1 to TRBJ1-2; D is ambiguous. Per germline, CDR1 SGHRS and CDR2 YFSETQ. This CDR3 spans 14 amino acids. V was trimmed by 3 bases and J by 7 bases, leaving 16 bases between them. The CDR3 region is CASSWESSGGGYTF. The CDR3 DNA is TGCGCCAGCAGCTGGGAAAGTTCCGGAGGTGGCTACACCTTC.

The chain carries TRBV28 and TRBJ2-7, with 8 bases lining up with TRBD2. V lost 8 bases to trimming and J lost 5 bases; unmatched junction nucleotides: 17. Germline CDR1 reads MDHEN; CDR2 reads SYDVKM. The CDR3 extends over 16 amino acids. CDR3 loop: CASPPRGGLGSHEQYF. The DNA of the CDR3 is TGTGCCAGCCCTCCTCGGGGGGGACTAGGTTCCCACGAGCAGTACTTC. Filled out from reference TRBV28 and TRBJ2-7, the complete variable domain reads DVKVTQSSRYLVKRTGEKVFLECVQDMDHENMFWYRQDPGLGLRLIYFSYDVKMKEKGDIPEGYSVSREKKERFSLILESASTNQTSMYLCASPPRGGLGSHEQYFGPGTRLTVT.

The V and J genes are TRBV6-5 and TRBJ2-1; D unclear. The CDR3 spans 14 residues. The V gene lost 6 bases and the J gene lost 0 bases, with 9 bases spanning the gap. The germline gives CDR1 MNHEY, CDR2 SVGAGI. The chain's CDR3 is CASSIQISYNEQFF. In nucleotides, the CDR3 is TGTGCCAGCAGCATCCAAATCTCCTACAATGAGCAGTTCTTC.

This clone was detected once. This sequence joins TRBV5-1 and TRBJ2-7; TRBD1 matches 7 bases. Germline trimming cut 2 bases from V and 4 bases from J; bases unmatched to any gene: 3. CDR3 length equals 13 residues. Germline CDR1 is SGHRS and CDR2 is YFSETQ. Here the CDR3 reads CASSFTGQYEQYF. Written as DNA, the CDR3 is TGCGCCAGCAGCTTCACGGGACAGTACGAGCAGTACTTC.

The CDR3 sequence: CASSQEGGGDTEAFF. The CDR3 nucleotides read TGTGCCAGCAGCCAAGAAGGGGGCGGTGACACTGAAGCTTTCTTT. The chain combines TRBV4-2 with TRBJ1-1; 7 bases map to TRBD1. V was pared by 0 bases and J by 3 bases, with 4 bases of the junction left unmatched. Germline CDR1 LGHNA, CDR2 YNFKEQ. The CDR3 extends over 15 amino acids.

This chain uses TRBV6-6 with TRBJ1-4; the match to TRBD1 covers 7 bases. This CDR3 region has 14 residues. J gave up 7 bases and V 6 bases, and 8 bases lay outside the gene matches. Germline V gene data show CDR1 as MNHNY and CDR2 as SVGAGI (reference sequence). The CDR3 sequence is CASSPQGWVEKLFF. DNA for the CDR3: TGTGCCAGCAGCCCACAGGGGTGGGTTGAAAAACTGTTTTTT.